This T cell receptor (beta chain) was sequenced for a study of shared clonotypes between healthy human individuals. This CDR3 spans 14 amino acids. V lost 0 bases and J lost 6, with 9 bases in between. Germline V lookup: CDR1 MNHEY, CDR2 SVGAGI. About this clone itself: Its antigen is unidentified.

Study-wide results and limits: Sample collection involved blood only; tissue repertoires are likely different.

Measured with immunoSEQ multiplex PCR; TCRdb has only the in-frame clones, and not every one. The data hold about 1.5 million clones, with approximately 98% observed a single time. V gene TRBV6-5 combines with J gene TRBJ1-5; D not certain. Sequenced sample: naive CD4+ T cells sorted from blood. Subset indicated: CD45RA+ positively selected. The TCR was taken from a man younger than 45 in good health. The CDR3 DNA sequence: TGTGCCAGCAGTTACTCGATGTTAGGTCAGCCCCAGCATTTT. As protein: CASSYSMLGQPQHF.